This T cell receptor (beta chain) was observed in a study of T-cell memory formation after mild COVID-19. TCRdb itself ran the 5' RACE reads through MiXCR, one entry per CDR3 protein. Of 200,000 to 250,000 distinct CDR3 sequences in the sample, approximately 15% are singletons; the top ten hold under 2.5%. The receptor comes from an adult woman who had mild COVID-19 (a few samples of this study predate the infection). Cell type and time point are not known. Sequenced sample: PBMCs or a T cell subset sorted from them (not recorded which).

The CDR3 reads CASSDRGLIYGYTF. CDR3 nucleotides: TGTGCCAGCAGTGACCGGGGGTTAATATATGGCTACACCTTC. The chain carries TRBV6-4 and TRBJ1-2, with a possible D match to TRBD1 (5 bases). Germline CDR1 and CDR2: MRHNA and SNTAGT. V was trimmed by 2 bases and J by 5 bases, leaving 12 bases between them. This CDR3 comprises 14 residues.